The clone carrying this T cell receptor (beta chain) was observed a few times. The antigen is undetermined. The sample comes from a study of naive and memory T cell subsets. Study findings and constraints: Clonotypes are single alpha or beta chains, not paired receptors.

CMV status came from CD4+ T cell IFNgamma after overnight CMV lysate stimulation of fresh PBMCs. The beta constant-region primer was an equimolar mix of two oligonucleotides covering TRBC1 and TRBC2. Nested alpha and beta constant-region primers with the SP2 primer drove four PCR rounds on ligated cDNA. The cDNA 3' end received a ligated single-stranded oligonucleotide carrying the SP2 primer and a 12-nucleotide UMI. TCRdb used MiXCR to reprocess the UMI-ligation and nested PCR reads, holding one entry per CDR3 protein. The top ten clones hold 0.8% to 1% of a sample with 130,000 or so distinct CDR3 sequences, around a third of them seen once. The sequenced material came from central memory CD4+ T cells from blood. The clonotype was recovered from a human donor in good health.

CDR3 residues: CASRAGQGGMNTEAFF. As DNA, the CDR3 is TGTGCCAGCAGGGCCGGACAGGGAGGGATGAACACTGAAGCTTTCTTT. This sequence joins TRBV12-3 or TRBV12-4 and TRBJ1-1; TRBD1 aligns across 8 bases. CDR3 length: 16 amino acids. Germline trimming cut 6 bases from V and 0 bases from J; bases unmatched to any gene: 9.